This T cell receptor (beta chain) is from a study of blood T cell repertoires in COVID-19. Sequencing was performed with immunoSEQ multiplex PCR; in TCRdb, only in-frame clones are kept and a portion is missing. The sample includes under 250,000 clones, roughly 80% of them seen just once. Germline values: CDR1 SGHNT, CDR2 YYREEE (reference sequence). The CDR3 is 15 amino acids. Unmatched junction bases numbered 4, after V lost 4 bases and J lost 3 bases. This clonotype was obtained from a woman in her sixties with acute or convalescent COVID-19. The material sequenced was peripheral blood. The V and J genes are TRBV5-4 and TRBJ2-1; 10 bases are a match to TRBD2. The CDR3 protein is CASSPSGGFYNEQFF. As DNA, the CDR3 is TGTGCCAGCAGCCCTAGCGGGGGTTTCTACAATGAGCAGTTCTTC.